The clone carrying this T cell receptor beta chain came up a few times. All of the isolated RNA was reverse transcribed, so expressed TCRB transcripts were sequenced. Clones were read by immunoSEQ multiplex PCR, and TCRdb kept only the in-frame ones, dropping some. Of more than 150,000 clones in the sample, 11% were seen once. V lost 4 bases, J lost 2 bases, and 9 bases lay in between. Per the germline V gene, CDR1 is LNHDA and CDR2 is SQIVND (reference sequence). This CDR3 has 13 residues. This specimen belongs to a study of beta chain features in type 1 diabetes. The chain links TRBV19 to TRBJ2-7; no firm D call. The sequence was obtained from a man between 18 and 35 years old in good health. Source material: central memory CD4+ T cells from blood. CDR3: CASSNPPTYEQYF. The CDR3, as DNA: TGTGCCAGTAGTAACCCTCCAACCTACGAGCAGTACTTC.